This TCR beta chain was sequenced during a study of blood T cell repertoires in COVID-19. At the level of the study: Acute and convalescent COVID-19 specimens originated in the United States, Italy and Spain.

V was pared by 0 bases and J by 0 bases, with 11 bases between. The CDR3 sequence is 16 residues long. Germline V gene lookup returns CDR1 MNHEY and CDR2 SVGAGI. Adults between roughly 18 and 95 years of age took part from about two dozen US areas. Clones were read by immunoSEQ multiplex PCR, and TCRdb kept only the in-frame ones, dropping some. This table holds approximately 400,000 clones, roughly 86% found once. Material: PBMCs or T cells enriched from blood (not recorded which). This receptor was obtained from a man younger than 40 who had recovered from COVID-19. The rearrangement links TRBV6-5 to TRBJ1-1; no firm D call. The CDR3 loop is CASSYSYSTLNTEAFF. CDR3 DNA: TGTGCCAGCAGTTACTCGTACAGCACTTTGAACACTGAAGCTTTCTTT.